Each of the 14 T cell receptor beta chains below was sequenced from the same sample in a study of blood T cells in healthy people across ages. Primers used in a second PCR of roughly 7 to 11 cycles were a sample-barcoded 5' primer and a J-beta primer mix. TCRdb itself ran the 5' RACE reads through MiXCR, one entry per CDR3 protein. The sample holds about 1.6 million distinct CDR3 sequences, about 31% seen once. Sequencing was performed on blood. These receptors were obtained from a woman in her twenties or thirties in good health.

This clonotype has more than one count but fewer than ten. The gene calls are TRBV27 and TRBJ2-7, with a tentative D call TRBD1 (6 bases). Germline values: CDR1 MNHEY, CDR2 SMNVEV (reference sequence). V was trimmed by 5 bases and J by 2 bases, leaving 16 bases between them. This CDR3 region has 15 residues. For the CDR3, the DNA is TGTGCCAGCAGTCCCGGGACATACGGGGCCTACGAGCAGTACTTC. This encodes CASSPGTYGAYEQYF.

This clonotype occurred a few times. The CDR3 protein is CASSYPTGSTDTQYF. CDR3 bases: TGTGCCAGCAGTTACCCTACAGGGAGTACAGATACGCAGTATTTT. This rearrangement joins TRBV6-6 to TRBJ2-3, with D possibly TRBD1 on 6 matching bases. Germline values: CDR1 MNHNY, CDR2 SVGAGI (reference sequence). The ends were cut back, 2 bases at V and 3 bases at J, with 12 bases in the middle. This CDR3 has 15 amino acids.

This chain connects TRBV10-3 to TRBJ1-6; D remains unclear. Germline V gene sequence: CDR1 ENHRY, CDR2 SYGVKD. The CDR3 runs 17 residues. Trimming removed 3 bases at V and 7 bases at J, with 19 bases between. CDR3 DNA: TGTGCCATCAGTGAAAAGGCGATACACCCGCAGAATTCACCCCTCCACTTT. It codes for CAISEKAIHPQNSPLHF.

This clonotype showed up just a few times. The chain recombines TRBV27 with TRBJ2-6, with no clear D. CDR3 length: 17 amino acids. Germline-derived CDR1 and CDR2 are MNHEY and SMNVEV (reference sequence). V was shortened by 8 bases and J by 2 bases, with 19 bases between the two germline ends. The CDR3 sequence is CASGMDRKSTGANVLTF. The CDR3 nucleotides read TGTGCCAGCGGAATGGACCGAAAAAGCACTGGGGCCAACGTCCTGACTTTC. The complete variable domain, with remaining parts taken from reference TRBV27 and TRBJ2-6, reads EAQVTQNPRYLITVTGKKLTVTCSQNMNHEYMSWYRQDPGLGLRQIYYSMNVEVTDKGDVPEGYKVSRKEKRNFPLILESPSPNQTSLYFCASGMDRKSTGANVLTFGAGSRLTVL.

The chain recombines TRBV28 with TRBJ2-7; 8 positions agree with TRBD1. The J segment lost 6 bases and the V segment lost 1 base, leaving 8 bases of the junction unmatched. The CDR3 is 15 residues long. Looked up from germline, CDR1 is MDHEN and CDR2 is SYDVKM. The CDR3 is CASSLLGQALGEQYF. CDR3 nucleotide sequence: TGTGCCAGCAGTTTATTGGGACAGGCGCTGGGCGAGCAGTACTTC.

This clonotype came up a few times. CDR3 bases: TGTGCCAGCAGCTTAGCAGTTAGCGGCCCGTTCACAGATACGCAGTATTTT. Protein product: CASSLAVSGPFTDTQYF. This chain joins TRBV7-9 and TRBJ2-3; tentatively, D is TRBD2 (6 bases). The V end lost 0 bases, the J end lost 2 bases, and 15 bases lay between the germline ends. The CDR3 contains 17 residues. Looked up from germline, CDR1 is SEHNR and CDR2 is FQNEAQ (reference sequence).

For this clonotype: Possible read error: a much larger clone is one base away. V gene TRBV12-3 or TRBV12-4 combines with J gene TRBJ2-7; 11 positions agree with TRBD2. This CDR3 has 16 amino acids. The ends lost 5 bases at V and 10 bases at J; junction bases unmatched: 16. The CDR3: CASSPGTSGLKRAQYF. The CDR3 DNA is TGTGCCAGCAGTCCAGGGACTAGCGGACTCAAGAGAGCCCAGTACTTC.

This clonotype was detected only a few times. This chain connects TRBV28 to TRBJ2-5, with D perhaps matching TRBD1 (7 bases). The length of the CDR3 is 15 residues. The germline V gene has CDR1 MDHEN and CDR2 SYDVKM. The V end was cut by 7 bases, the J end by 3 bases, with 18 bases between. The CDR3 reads CASTRGGGKKETQYF. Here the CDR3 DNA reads TGTGCCAGCACTCGAGGGGGCGGGAAAAAAGAGACCCAGTACTTC.

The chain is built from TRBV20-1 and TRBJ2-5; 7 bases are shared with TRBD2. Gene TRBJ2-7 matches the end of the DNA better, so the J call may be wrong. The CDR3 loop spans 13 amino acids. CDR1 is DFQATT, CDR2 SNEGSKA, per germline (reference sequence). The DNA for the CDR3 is TGCAGTGCGCCGGGAGGTTTGTCCCGCGAGCAGTACTTC. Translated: CSAPGGLSREQYF.

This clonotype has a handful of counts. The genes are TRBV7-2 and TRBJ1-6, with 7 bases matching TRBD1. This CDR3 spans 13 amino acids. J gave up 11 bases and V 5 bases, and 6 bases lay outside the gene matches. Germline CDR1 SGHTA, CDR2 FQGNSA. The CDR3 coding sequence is TGTGCCAGCAGCCCACGACAGGGCGCACCCCTCCACTTT. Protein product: CASSPRQGAPLHF.

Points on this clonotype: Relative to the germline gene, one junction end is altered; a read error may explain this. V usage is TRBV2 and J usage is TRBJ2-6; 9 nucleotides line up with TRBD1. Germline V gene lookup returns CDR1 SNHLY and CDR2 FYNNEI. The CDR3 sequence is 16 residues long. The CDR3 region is CASGDRERAGANALTF. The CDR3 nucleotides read TGTGCCAGTGGGGACAGGGAAAGGGCTGGGGCCAACGCCCTGACTTTC.

The CDR3 bases are TGTGCCAGCAGCTTAGGATTTGGTGGTGGGGGGAACCACAATGAGCAGTTCTTC. Translating it yields CASSLGFGGGGNHNEQFF. The chain combines TRBV7-6 with TRBJ2-1; D possibly corresponds to TRBD2 (6 bases). The V end lost 1 base, the J end lost 5 bases, and 21 bases lay between the germline ends. The CDR3 is 18 amino acids. Per germline, CDR1 SGHVS and CDR2 FNYEAQ. Full variable domain (rest looked up from reference TRBV7-6 and TRBJ2-1): GAGVSQSPRYKVTKRGQDVALRCDPISGHVSLYWYRQALGQGPEFLTYFNYEAQQDKSGLPNDRFSAERPEGSISTLTIQRTEQRDSAMYRCASSLGFGGGGNHNEQFFGPGTRLTVL.

The CDR3: CASSSQTGPYEQYF. The CDR3 DNA is TGTGCCAGCAGTTCCCAGACGGGACCCTACGAGCAGTACTTC. The chain recombines TRBV6-5 with TRBJ2-7; the D gene could be TRBD1 or TRBD2 (5 bases each). Germline V lookup: CDR1 MNHEY, CDR2 SVGAGI. The CDR3 is 14 amino acids. Trimming removed 4 bases at V and 2 bases at J, with 12 bases between.

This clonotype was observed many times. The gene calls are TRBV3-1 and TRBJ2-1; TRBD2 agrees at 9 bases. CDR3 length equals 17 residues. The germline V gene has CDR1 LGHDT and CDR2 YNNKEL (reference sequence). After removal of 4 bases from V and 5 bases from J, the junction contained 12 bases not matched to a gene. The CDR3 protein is CASSPQGTSGPNNEQFF. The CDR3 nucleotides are TGTGCCAGCAGCCCCCAGGGAACTAGCGGGCCTAACAATGAGCAGTTCTTC.